Listed below are T cell receptor beta chains from one sample, sequenced in a study of identifying expanded T cells in peripheral blood. Profiling relied on immunoSEQ multiplex PCR, and the TCRdb table lists in-frame clones only, not all of them. The sample shows about 52,000 clones, 82% of them seen only once. The sample consisted of blood. The receptors shown here come from a person aged 18-69 years in good health. The CDR3 runs from the conserved cysteine through the conserved F or W. A D gene is named only where the DNA matches it firmly. A clone size is listed for some rows: how often the clone was seen (once, few, many), or a class if it is expanded.

>NA|NA|TRBV5-1|15|TRBJ2-1
CASSLSGLSYNEQFF
TGCGCCAGCAGTTTGAGCGGGCTCTCCTACAATGAGCAGTTCTTC
>NA|TRBD1|TRBV4-1|21|TRBJ2-6
CASSPHRSAGTASSGANVLTF
TGCGCCAGCAGCCCGCATCGGAGCGCCGGGACAGCGAGCTCTGGGGCCAACGTCCTGACTTTC
>NA|NA|TRBV5-5|13|TRBJ2-1
CASSTEASREQFF
TGTGCCAGCAGTACGGAGGCGTCTCGCGAGCAGTTCTTC
>NA|NA|TRBV15|14|TRBJ2-7
CATSRDGVGNEQYF
TGTGCCACCAGCAGAGATGGGGTCGGGAACGAGCAGTACTTC
>few|NA|TRBV5-6|13|TRBJ1-6
CASSLAVNSPLHF
TGTGCCAGCAGCTTGGCCGTGAATTCACCCCTCCACTTT
>NA|NA|TRBV6-1|15|TRBJ1-4
CASSEMWAANEKLFF
TGTGCCAGCAGTGAAATGTGGGCGGCGAATGAAAAACTGTTTTTT
>NA|NA|TRBV28|14|TRBJ1-2
CASSFARGGYGYTF
TGTGCCAGCAGTTTTGCCCGGGGTGGATATGGCTACACCTTC
>NA|TRBD1|TRBV9|14|TRBJ1-1
CASSTAGTGQQAFF
TGTGCCAGCAGCACAGCCGGGACAGGGCAACAAGCTTTCTTT
>NA|NA|TRBV5-4|16|TRBJ1-1
CASSPSGSPRNTEAFF
TGTGCCAGCAGCCCCTCCGGGTCGCCCCGGAACACTGAAGCTTTCTTT
>NA|NA|TRBV18|16|TRBJ1-2
CASSPRSRGGDYGYTF
TGTGCCAGCTCACCGCGATCGAGGGGAGGGGACTATGGCTACACCTTC
>NA|TRBD2|TRBV6-1|15|TRBJ2-2
CATSAAGVAAGELFF
TGTGCCACCTCGGCGGCGGGAGTGGCGGCCGGGGAGCTGTTTTTT
>NA|NA|TRBV19|16|TRBJ2-6
CASSDRRSSGANVLTF
TGTGCCAGTAGTGACCGACGATCCTCTGGGGCCAACGTCCTGACTTTC
>few|NA|TRBV5-1|14|TRBJ2-1
CASSLPPELPGQFF
TGCGCCAGCAGCTTACCTCCCGAGCTTCCGGGGCAGTTCTTC
>NA|NA|TRBV7-9|15|TRBJ2-5
CASSSDGPVQETQYF
TGTGCCAGCAGCTCCGACGGACCAGTCCAAGAGACCCAGTACTTC
>NA|NA|TRBV2|13|TRBJ1-1
CASSEAQGGKAFF
TGTGCCAGCAGTGAAGCGCAAGGGGGAAAAGCTTTCTTT
>NA|NA|TRBV7-8|13|TRBJ2-3
CASSPARIDTQYF
TGTGCCAGCAGCCCAGCCCGGATAGATACGCAGTATTTT
>NA|NA|TRBV7-9|14|TRBJ1-2
CASSPSMANYGYTF
TGTGCCAGCAGTCCTTCGATGGCTAACTATGGCTACACCTTC
>NA|NA|TRBV7-2|12|TRBJ1-1
CASTYPKIKAFF
TGTGCCAGCACCTACCCGAAAATCAAAGCTTTCTTT
>NA|NA|TRBV4-3|15|TRBJ1-2
CASSQHSGDLYGYTF
TGCGCCAGCAGCCAACACAGCGGGGACCTCTATGGCTACACCTTC
>NA|NA|TRBV4-1|11|TRBJ2-1
CASSQGGEQFF
TGCGCCAGCAGCCAGGGCGGAGAGCAGTTCTTC
>once|NA|TRBV5-4|13|TRBJ1-2
CASSLQGKYGYTF
TGTGCCAGCAGCTTACAGGGCAAATATGGCTACACCTTC
>few|NA|TRBV7-2|13|TRBJ2-5
CASSVRRWETQYF
TGTGCCAGCAGCGTCAGGAGATGGGAGACCCAGTACTTC
>once|NA|TRBV4-1|16|TRBJ1-1
CASSQGPGGGYTEAFF
TGCGCCAGCAGCCAAGGCCCGGGTGGGGGATACACTGAAGCTTTCTTT
>NA|TRBD1|TRBV27|16|TRBJ1-1
CASPFLQGTMNTEAFF
TGTGCCAGCCCTTTCCTACAGGGGACTATGAACACTGAAGCTTTCTTT
>NA|NA|TRBV19|17|TRBJ1-2
CASSEKGVPQYYYGYTF
TGTGCCAGTAGTGAAAAAGGTGTGCCCCAGTACTACTATGGCTACACCTTC
>few|NA|TRBV19|14|TRBJ1-5
CASSVPNRNQPQHF
TGTGCCAGTAGTGTTCCCAACCGCAATCAGCCCCAGCATTTT
>few|NA|TRBV2|13|TRBJ1-6
CALAQGYNSPLHF
TGTGCCCTGGCGCAGGGTTATAATTCACCCCTCCACTTT
>NA|NA|TRBV25-1|16|TRBJ1-1
CASLGTRTGGYTEAFF
TGTGCCAGCTTAGGGACCCGCACGGGTGGATACACTGAAGCTTTCTTT
>NA|NA|TRBV2|14|TRBJ2-7
CASSGGTGTYEQYF
TGTGCCAGCAGTGGCGGGACTGGAACTTACGAGCAGTACTTC
>NA|TRBD1|TRBV4-1|16|TRBJ2-2
CASSQGLGQPTGELFF
TGCGCCAGCAGCCAAGGGCTGGGACAGCCCACCGGGGAGCTGTTTTTT
>NA|TRBD2|TRBV19|15|TRBJ2-3
CASSIGGGRTDTQYF
TGTGCCAGTAGTATAGGAGGCGGGAGGACAGATACGCAGTATTTT
>many|NA|TRBV7-2|13|TRBJ1-5
CASRDTGNQPQHF
TGTGCCAGCAGAGACACGGGCAATCAGCCCCAGCATTTT
>few|TRBD1|TRBV7-8|15|TRBJ1-5
CASEGTGYSNQPQHF
TGTGCCAGCGAGGGGACAGGGTATAGCAATCAGCCCCAGCATTTT
>once|NA|TRBV7-2|16|TRBJ2-7
CASSSQPGRITYEQYF
TGTGCCAGCAGCTCACAACCGGGACGGATAACCTACGAGCAGTACTTC
>large|NA|TRBV7-8|12|TRBJ2-7
CASSHRSYEQYF
TGTGCCAGCAGCCACAGGTCCTACGAGCAGTACTTC